The entry below describes one TCR beta chain. It lacks a known antigen. No base-level quality is on record; no much larger clone is a single base apart. V and J lose 4 bases and 3 bases, and a span of 14 bases separates them. The CDR3 spans 14 residues, from the cysteine through the phenylalanine. The CDR3 DNA has 42 bases and is translated from base 1. From a lookup of the germline V gene (reference sequence), CDR1 and CDR2 are SGHKS and YYEKEE. The receptor library was made with the immunoSEQ multiplex PCR assay. Sequencing was run at survey resolution with two replicates of 200 ng each, for a total of around 400 ng of DNA per sample. Using multiplex PCR primers aimed at V and J genes, the hsTCRB kit picked up rearranged TCRB sequences in genomic DNA. To amplify the CDR3 region, the first PCR ran for approximately 29 cycles with the QIAGEN Multiplex PCR Kit. Sample barcodes and Illumina adapters were added to each replicate in an approximately 8-cycle second PCR. Pooled libraries were quantified with a QuantStudio 6 and the KAPA library quantification kit. Approximately 16 pM of pooled libraries was sequenced on an Illumina MiSeq using 156-cycle single-end reads and a 15-cycle index read. As for the original processing: Of about 160,000 unique clonotypes, roughly 1.5% were flagged by VDJdb annotation as previously reported viral-epitope-specific. The immunoSEQ Data Assistant and immunoSEQ Analyzer turned the raw reads into TCRB repertoires that were normalized and annotated. Clonotypes were analyzed with the immunarch R package version 0.6.5 and BioAnalyzer. Richness was estimated after downsampling every repertoire to the clone count of the smallest repertoire. Clonotypes were categorized as expanded, contracted or novel by Fisher's exact tests, where a novel clonotype had zero frequency before treatment. Significantly changed CDR3 beta sequences were clustered with GLIPH2 at simulation_depth=1000 and kmer_min_depth=3, and CDR3s shorter than five residues were left out. TCRdb limited this immuneACCESS table to in-frame rearrangements with V and J called. A share of clones is missing; checked studies link under half to unresolved V genes, and the rest is unexplained. The V and J calls and clone size are taken from that table; D and trimming were inferred from the DNA. Present in this sample are some 2,900 clones, roughly 80% of which were seen just once. The ten largest clones represent approximately 24% of the sample.

The sample originates from a study of hypomethylating agent response in myelodysplastic syndrome (dated by TCRdb to about 2021). Concerning the study at large: The hypomethylating agent given was azacitidine in about 70% of the 11 patients and decitabine in 3 of 11 patients. Roughly six patients had a response of complete response or hematologic improvement, and roughly 5 patients did not respond. Complete response or hematologic improvement counted as response, and patients meeting neither criterion were classed as non-responders. TET2 mutation was identified most frequently, being present in about 50% of the 11 patients. Of the myelodysplastic syndrome patients in the cohort, nine or ten were male and 2 were female. Patients had a mean age of roughly 72 +/- 6.3 years, and a diploid cytogenetic profile was the most common. Beyond this particular receptor, the publication reports: Only 11 patients were analyzed, making the cohort small. Whether the shared GLIPH2 clusters possibly recognize novel MDS antigens was not confirmed and still needs to be tested experimentally. Novel clonotypes appeared more often in responders, whereas non-responders had more contracted clonotypes after treatment. Because the healthy control donors and the MDS patients were not matched by age, the comparison between MDS and healthy samples could have been affected. No significant change in richness, rarefaction diversity or clonality was detected after hypomethylating agent treatment, either across all patients or within response groups.

Bulk bone marrow was analyzed, and T-cell subsets were not sorted. Bone marrow from more than ten myelodysplastic syndrome patients, collected before and after hypomethylating agent therapy, underwent immunosequencing of the TCR beta CDR3 regions. Each patient contributed a baseline bone marrow plus two to three bone marrows at different post-treatment timepoints for longitudinal repertoire tracking. Genomic DNA was extracted from whole bone marrow, and quality was checked by TapeStation, NanoDrop OneC and PicoGreen assays. The receptor's source is a human donor with myelodysplastic syndrome. This chain is built from TRBV5-5 and TRBJ2-7; 6 matching bases give a weak D call of TRBD1. Specimen: bone marrow, collected before or after starting hypomethylating agent treatment for myelodysplastic syndrome (not recorded which). CDR3 loop: CASSVQGPGYEQYF. Here is the DNA: TGTGCCAGCAGCGTACAGGGTCCGGGCTACGAGCAGTACTTC.